This T cell receptor (beta chain) originates from a study of T-cell reconstitution after alpha-beta-depleted transplantation in children. Unique molecular identifiers were built into the TCRbeta library. From the PCR reads, TCRdb called clonotypes with MiXCR, one entry per CDR3 protein. The sample lists roughly 350,000 distinct CDR3 sequences, around a tenth occurring once. CDR1 KGHSH and CDR2 LQKENI come from the germline V gene. V was pared by 3 bases and J by 0 bases, with 9 bases between. The CDR3 is 14 residues long. This clonotype was counted only a few times. The V and J genes are TRBV18 and TRBJ2-7, with TRBD1 as a possible D gene (5 bases). The receptor comes from a human donor who donated a stem cell graft to a child with acute lymphoblastic leukemia. The material sequenced was PBMCs from the stem cell graft donor, taken from the stem cell graft. CDR3 in amino acids: CASSPDSPSYEQYF. The CDR3 bases are TGTGCCAGCTCACCCGACAGTCCCTCCTACGAGCAGTACTTC.